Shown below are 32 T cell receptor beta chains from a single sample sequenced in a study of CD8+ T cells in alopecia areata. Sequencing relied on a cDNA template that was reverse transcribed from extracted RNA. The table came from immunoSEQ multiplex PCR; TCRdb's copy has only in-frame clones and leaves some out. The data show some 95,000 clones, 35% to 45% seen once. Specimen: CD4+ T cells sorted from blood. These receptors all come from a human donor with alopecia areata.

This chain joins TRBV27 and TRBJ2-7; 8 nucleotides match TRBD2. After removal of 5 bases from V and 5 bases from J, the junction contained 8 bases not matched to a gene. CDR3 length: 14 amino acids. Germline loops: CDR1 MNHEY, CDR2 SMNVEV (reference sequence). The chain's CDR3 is CASSREGRWNEQYF. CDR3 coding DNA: TGTGCCAGCAGTCGGGAGGGCCGGTGGAACGAGCAGTACTTC.

The CDR3 DNA is TGTGCCAGCAGCCACCGGGCAGGATCCGAGTGGCATTTT. This sequence encodes CASSHRAGSEWHF. The chain employs TRBV5-6 and TRBJ1-5; D is ambiguous. CDR3 length: 13 residues. Germline V CDR1 and CDR2: SGHDT, YYEEEE. The ends were cut back, 4 bases at V and 15 bases at J, with 20 bases in the middle.

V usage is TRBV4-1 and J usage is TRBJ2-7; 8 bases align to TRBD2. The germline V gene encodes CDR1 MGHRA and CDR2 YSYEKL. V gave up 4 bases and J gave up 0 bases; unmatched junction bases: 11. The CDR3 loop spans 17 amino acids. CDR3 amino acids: CASSRQIAGLSSYEQYF. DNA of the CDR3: TGCGCCAGCAGCCGTCAAATAGCGGGACTCAGCTCCTACGAGCAGTACTTC.

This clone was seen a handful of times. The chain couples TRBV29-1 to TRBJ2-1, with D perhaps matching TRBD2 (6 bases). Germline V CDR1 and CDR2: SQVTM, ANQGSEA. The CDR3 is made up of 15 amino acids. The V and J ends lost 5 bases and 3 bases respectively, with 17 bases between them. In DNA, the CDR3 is TGCAGCGTTCGGGGCGGGACTGGGTACTACAATGAGCAGTTCTTC. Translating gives CSVRGGTGYYNEQFF.

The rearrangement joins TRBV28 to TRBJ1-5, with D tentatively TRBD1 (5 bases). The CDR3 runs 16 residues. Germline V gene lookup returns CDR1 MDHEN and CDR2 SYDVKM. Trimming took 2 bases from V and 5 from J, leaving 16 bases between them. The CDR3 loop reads CASSLGGVRGYQPQHF. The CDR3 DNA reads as TGTGCCAGCAGTTTAGGGGGTGTAAGAGGATATCAGCCCCAGCATTTT.

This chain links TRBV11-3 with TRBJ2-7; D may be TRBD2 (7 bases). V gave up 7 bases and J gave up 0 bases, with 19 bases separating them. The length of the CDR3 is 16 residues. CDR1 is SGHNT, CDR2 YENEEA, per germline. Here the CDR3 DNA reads TGTGCCAGCAACCGAGGGCGCGGGGGCAGCTCCTACGAGCAGTACTTC. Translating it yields CASNRGRGGSSYEQYF.

The CDR3 region is CSVEGTGDHGYTF. CDR3 bases: TGCAGCGTTGAAGGGACAGGGGATCATGGCTACACCTTC. V and J are TRBV29-1 and TRBJ1-2; 9 positions match TRBD1. The V gene's germline CDR1 is SQVTM and CDR2 ANQGSEA. Germline trimming cut 1 base from V and 6 bases from J; bases unmatched to any gene: 3. CDR3 length: 13 residues.

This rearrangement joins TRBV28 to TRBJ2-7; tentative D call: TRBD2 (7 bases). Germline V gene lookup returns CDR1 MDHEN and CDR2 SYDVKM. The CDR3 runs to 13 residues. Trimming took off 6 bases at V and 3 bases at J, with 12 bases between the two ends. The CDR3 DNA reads TGTGCCAGCAGAAACGGGGGGCTCTACGAGCAGTACTTC. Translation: CASRNGGLYEQYF.

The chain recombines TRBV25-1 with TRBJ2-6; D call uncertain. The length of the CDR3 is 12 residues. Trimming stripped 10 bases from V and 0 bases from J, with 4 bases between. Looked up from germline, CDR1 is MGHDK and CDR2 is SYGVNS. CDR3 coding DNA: TGTGCCACCAACTCTGGGGCCAACGTCCTGACTTTC. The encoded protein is CATNSGANVLTF.

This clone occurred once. The CDR3, as DNA: TGTGCCTTTCTGGGGGTTGGGGAGACCCAGTACTTC. Amino acids: CAFLGVGETQYF. This chain joins TRBV30 and TRBJ2-5; D may correspond to TRBD1 or TRBD2 (5 bases each). V lost 7 bases and J 5 bases, leaving 14 bases between the germline ends. Germline V gives CDR1 GTSNPN, CDR2 SVGIG (reference sequence). This CDR3 has 12 amino acids. The variable domain in full, with the rest retrieved from reference TRBV30 and TRBJ2-5, is SQTIHQWPATLVQPVGSPLSLECTVEGTSNPNLYWYRQAAGRGLQLLFYSVGIGQISSEVPQNLSASRPQDRQFILSSKKLLLSDSGFYLCAFLGVGETQYFGPGTRLLVL.

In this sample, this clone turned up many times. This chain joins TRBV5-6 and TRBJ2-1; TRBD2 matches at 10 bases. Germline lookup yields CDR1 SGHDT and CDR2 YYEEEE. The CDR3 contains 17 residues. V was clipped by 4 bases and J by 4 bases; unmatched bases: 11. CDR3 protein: CASSPTRGTSVYNEQFF. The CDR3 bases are TGTGCCAGCAGCCCTACTCGTGGGACTAGCGTATACAATGAGCAGTTCTTC.

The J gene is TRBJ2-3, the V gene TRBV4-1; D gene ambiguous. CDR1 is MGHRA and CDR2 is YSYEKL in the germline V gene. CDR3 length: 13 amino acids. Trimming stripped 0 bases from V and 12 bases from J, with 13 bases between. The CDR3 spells CASSQDGNRLQYF. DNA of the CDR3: TGCGCCAGCAGCCAAGATGGTAATAGACTTCAGTATTTT.

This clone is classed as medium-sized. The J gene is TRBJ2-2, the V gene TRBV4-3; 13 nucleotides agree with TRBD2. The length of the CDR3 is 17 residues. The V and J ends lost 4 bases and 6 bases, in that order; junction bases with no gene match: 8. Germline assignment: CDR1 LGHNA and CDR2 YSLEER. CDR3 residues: CASSLGLAGDNPGELFF. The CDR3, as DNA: TGCGCCAGCAGCCTAGGACTAGCGGGAGACAATCCCGGGGAGCTGTTTTTT.

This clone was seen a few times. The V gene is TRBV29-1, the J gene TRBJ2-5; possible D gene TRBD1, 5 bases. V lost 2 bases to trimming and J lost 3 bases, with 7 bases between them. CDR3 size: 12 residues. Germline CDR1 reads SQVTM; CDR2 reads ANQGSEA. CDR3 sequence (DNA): TGCAGCGTTGAACGCAGGGAAGAGACCCAGTACTTC. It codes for CSVERREETQYF.

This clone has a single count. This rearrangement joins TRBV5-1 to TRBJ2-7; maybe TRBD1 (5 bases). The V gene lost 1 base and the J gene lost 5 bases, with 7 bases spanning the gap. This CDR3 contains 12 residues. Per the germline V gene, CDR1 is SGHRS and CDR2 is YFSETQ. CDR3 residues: CASSLQGNEQYF. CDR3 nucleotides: TGCGCCAGCAGCTTGCAGGGTAACGAGCAGTACTTC.

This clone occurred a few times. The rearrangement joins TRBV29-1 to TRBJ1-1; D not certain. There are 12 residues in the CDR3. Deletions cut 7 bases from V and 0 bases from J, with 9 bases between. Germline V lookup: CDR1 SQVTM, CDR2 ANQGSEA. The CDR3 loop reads CSAADMNTEAFF. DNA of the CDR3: TGCAGCGCTGCCGACATGAACACTGAAGCTTTCTTT.

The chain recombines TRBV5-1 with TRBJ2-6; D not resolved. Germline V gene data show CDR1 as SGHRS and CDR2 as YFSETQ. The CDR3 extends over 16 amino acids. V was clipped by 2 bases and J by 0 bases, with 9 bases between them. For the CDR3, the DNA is TGCGCCAGCAGCTTAAGGTCAAGCTCTGGGGCCAACGTCCTGACTTTC. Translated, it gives CASSLRSSSGANVLTF.

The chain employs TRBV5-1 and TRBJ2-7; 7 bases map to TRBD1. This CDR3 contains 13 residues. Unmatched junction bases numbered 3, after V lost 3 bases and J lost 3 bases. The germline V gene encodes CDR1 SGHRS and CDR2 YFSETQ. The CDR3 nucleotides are TGCGCCAGCAGCTGGGACAGACTCTACGAGCAGTACTTC. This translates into CASSWDRLYEQYF. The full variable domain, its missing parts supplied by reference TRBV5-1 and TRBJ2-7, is KAGVTQTPRYLIKTRGQQVTLSCSPISGHRSVSWYQQTPGQGLQFLFEYFSETQRNKGNFPGRFSGRQFSNSRSEMNVSTLELGDSALYLCASSWDRLYEQYFGPGTRLTVT.

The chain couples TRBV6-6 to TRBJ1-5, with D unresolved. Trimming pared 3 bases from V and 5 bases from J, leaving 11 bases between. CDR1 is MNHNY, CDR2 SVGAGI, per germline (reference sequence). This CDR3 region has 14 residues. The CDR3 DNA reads TGTGCCAGCAGTTATGGAAAGGGCTATCAGCCCCAGCATTTT. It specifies CASSYGKGYQPQHF.

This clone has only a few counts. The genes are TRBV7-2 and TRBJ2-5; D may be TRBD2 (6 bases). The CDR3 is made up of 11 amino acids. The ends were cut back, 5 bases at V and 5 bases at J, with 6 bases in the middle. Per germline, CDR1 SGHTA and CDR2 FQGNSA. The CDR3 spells CASSTSETQYF. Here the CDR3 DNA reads TGTGCCAGCAGCACTAGCGAGACCCAGTACTTC.

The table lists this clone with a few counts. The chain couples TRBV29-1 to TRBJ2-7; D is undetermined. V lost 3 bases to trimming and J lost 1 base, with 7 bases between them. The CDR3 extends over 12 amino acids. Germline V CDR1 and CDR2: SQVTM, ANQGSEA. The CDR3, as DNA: TGCAGCGTTGACACAATATCCTACGAGCAGTACTTC. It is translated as CSVDTISYEQYF.

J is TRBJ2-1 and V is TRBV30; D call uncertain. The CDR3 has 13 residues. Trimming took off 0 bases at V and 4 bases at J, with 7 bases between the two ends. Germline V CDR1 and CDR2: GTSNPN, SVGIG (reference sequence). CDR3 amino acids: CAWSVGRYNEQFF. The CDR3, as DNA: TGTGCCTGGAGTGTGGGTCGATACAATGAGCAGTTCTTC.

In DNA, the CDR3 is TGCAGCGTGGGAAGCCTCCAGAGAAGAGAGACCCAGTACTTC. Amino acid sequence: CSVGSLQRRETQYF. The gene calls are TRBV29-1 and TRBJ2-5; D unresolved. Germline assignment: CDR1 SQVTM and CDR2 ANQGSEA. The V end was cut by 6 bases, the J end by 4 bases, with 18 bases between. The length of the CDR3 is 14 residues.

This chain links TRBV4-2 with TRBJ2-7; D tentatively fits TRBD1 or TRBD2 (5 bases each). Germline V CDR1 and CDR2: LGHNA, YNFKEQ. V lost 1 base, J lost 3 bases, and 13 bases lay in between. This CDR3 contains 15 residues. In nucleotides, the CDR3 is TGTGCCAGCAGCCAAGTCTCGGGGCAAGACTACGAGCAGTACTTC. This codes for CASSQVSGQDYEQYF.

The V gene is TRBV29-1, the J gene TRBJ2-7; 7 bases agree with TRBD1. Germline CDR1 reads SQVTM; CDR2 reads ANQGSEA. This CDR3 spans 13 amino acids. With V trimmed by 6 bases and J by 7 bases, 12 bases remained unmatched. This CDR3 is CSVQGTYNGEQYF. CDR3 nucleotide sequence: TGCAGCGTACAGGGGACCTATAATGGGGAGCAGTACTTC.

CDR3 residues: CSAREGLTEAFF. The CDR3 nucleotides are TGCAGCGCGCGGGAGGGGCTAACTGAAGCTTTCTTT. V and J are TRBV29-1 and TRBJ1-1; a weak D match, TRBD1 (5 bases). V was shortened by 7 bases and J by 5 bases, with 14 bases between the two germline ends. Germline values: CDR1 SQVTM, CDR2 ANQGSEA. CDR3 length: 12 amino acids. The full variable domain, completed using reference TRBV29-1 and TRBJ1-1, is SAVISQKPSRDICQRGTSLTIQCQVDSQVTMMFWYRQQPGQSLTLIATANQGSEATYESGFVIDKFPISRPNLTFSTLTVSNMSPEDSSIYLCSAREGLTEAFFGQGTRLTVV.

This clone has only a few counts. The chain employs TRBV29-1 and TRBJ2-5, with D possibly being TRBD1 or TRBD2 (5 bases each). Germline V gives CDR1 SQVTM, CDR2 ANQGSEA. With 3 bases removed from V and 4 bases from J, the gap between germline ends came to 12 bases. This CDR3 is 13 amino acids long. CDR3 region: CSVDGTTGETQYF. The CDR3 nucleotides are TGCAGCGTTGACGGGACGACCGGAGAGACCCAGTACTTC.

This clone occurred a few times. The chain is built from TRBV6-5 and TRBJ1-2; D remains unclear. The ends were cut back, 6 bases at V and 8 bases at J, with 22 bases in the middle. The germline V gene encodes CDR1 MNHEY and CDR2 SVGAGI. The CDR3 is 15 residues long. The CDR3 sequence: CASSSPVEPRRGYTF. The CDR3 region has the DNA TGTGCCAGCAGCTCCCCGGTGGAGCCTAGGAGAGGCTACACCTTC.

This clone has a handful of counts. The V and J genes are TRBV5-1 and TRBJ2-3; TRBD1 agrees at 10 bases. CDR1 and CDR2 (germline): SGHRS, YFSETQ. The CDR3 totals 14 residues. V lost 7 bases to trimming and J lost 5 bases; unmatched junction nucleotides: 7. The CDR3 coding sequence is TGCGCCAGCGCGGGACAGGGGATTATAGATACGCAGTATTTT. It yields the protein CASAGQGIIDTQYF. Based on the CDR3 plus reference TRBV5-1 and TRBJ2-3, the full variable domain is KAGVTQTPRYLIKTRGQQVTLSCSPISGHRSVSWYQQTPGQGLQFLFEYFSETQRNKGNFPGRFSGRQFSNSRSEMNVSTLELGDSALYLCASAGQGIIDTQYFGPGTRLTVL.

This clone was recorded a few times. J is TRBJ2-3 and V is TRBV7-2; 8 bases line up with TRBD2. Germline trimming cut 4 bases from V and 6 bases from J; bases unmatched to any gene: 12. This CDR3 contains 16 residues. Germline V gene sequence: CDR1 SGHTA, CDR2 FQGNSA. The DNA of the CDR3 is TGTGCCAGCAGCTCCCGGATATCGACTAGCGTTGATACGCAGTATTTT. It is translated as CASSSRISTSVDTQYF.

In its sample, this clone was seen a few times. CDR3 amino acids: CASSPGTEAFF. The CDR3 nucleotides read TGTGCCAGCTCACCGGGGACTGAAGCTTTCTTT. This chain connects TRBV18 to TRBJ1-1; D is unclear. Trimming cost V 3 bases and J 5 bases, with 4 bases left between them. CDR3 length: 11 residues. The V gene's germline CDR1 is KGHSH and CDR2 LQKENI.

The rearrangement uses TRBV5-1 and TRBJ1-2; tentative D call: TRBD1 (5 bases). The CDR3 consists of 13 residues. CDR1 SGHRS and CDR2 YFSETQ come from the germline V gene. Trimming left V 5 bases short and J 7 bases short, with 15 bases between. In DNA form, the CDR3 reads TGCGCCAGCAGGGATCCTCAGGGTTCTGGCTACACCTTC. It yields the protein CASRDPQGSGYTF. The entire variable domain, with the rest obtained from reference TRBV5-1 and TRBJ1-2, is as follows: KAGVTQTPRYLIKTRGQQVTLSCSPISGHRSVSWYQQTPGQGLQFLFEYFSETQRNKGNFPGRFSGRQFSNSRSEMNVSTLELGDSALYLCASRDPQGSGYTFGSGTRLTVV.